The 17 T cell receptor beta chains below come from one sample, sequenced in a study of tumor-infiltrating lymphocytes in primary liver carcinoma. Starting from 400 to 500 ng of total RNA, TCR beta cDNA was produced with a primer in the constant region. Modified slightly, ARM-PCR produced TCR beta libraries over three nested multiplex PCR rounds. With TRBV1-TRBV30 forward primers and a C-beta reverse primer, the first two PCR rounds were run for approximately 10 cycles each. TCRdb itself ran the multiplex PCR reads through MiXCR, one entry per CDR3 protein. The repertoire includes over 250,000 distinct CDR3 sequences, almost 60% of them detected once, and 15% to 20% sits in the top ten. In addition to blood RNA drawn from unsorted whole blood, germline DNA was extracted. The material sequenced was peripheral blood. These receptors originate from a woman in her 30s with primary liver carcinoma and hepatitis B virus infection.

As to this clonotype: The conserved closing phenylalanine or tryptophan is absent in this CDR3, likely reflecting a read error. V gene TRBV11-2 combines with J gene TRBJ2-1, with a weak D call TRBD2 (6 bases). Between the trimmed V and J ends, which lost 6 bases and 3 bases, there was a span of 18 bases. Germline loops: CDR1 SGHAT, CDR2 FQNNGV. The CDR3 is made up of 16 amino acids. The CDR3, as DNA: TGTGCCAGCAGTCTCATCGGAGGGGCGAACTACAATGAGCAGTTCTCC. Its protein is CASSLIGGANYNEQFS.

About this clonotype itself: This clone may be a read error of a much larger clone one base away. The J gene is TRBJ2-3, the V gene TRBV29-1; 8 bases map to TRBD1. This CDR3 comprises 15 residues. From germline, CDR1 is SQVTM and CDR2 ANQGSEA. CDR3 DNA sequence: TGCAGCGCCCAAACAGGGGGTTTTAGCACAGATATGCAGTATTTT. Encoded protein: CSAQTGGFSTDMQYF.

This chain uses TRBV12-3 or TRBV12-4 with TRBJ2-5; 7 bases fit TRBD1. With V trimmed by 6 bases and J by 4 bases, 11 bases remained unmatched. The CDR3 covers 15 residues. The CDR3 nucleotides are TGTGCCAGCAGCCTTATAACCGACAGGGTAGAGACCCAGTACTTC. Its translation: CASSLITDRVETQYF.

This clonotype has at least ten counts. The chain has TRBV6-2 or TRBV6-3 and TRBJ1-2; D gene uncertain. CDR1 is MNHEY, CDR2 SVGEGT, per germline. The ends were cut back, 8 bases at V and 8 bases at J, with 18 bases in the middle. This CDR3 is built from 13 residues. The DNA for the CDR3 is TGTGCCAGCCGGCCGGATCCCATTCGGGGCTACACCTTC. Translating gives CASRPDPIRGYTF.

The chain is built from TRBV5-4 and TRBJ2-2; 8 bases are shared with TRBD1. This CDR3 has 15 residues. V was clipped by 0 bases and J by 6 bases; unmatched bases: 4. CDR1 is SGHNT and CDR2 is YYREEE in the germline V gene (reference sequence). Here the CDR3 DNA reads TGTGCCAGCAGCTTGGAGGACAGGGACTCCGGGGAGCTGTTTTTT. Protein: CASSLEDRDSGELFF. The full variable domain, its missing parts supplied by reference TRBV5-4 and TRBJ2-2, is ETGVTQSPTHLIKTRGQQVTLRCSSQSGHNTVSWYQQALGQGPQFIFQYYREEENGRGNFPPRFSGLQFPNYSSELNVNALELDDSALYLCASSLEDRDSGELFFGEGSRLTVL.

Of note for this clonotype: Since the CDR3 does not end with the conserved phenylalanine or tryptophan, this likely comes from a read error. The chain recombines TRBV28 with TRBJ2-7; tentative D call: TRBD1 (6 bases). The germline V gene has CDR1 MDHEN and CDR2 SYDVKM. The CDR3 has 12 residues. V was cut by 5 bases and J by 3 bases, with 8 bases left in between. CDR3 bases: TGTGCCAGCAGTCCCAGGGGCTACGAGCAGTACTTA. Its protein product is CASSPRGYEQYL.

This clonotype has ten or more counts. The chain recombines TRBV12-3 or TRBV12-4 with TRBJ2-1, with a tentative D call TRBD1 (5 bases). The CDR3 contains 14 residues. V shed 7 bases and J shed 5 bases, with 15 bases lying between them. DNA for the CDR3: TGTGCCAGCATGCGAAAACAGGTGGACAATGAGCAGTTCTTC. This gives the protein CASMRKQVDNEQFF.

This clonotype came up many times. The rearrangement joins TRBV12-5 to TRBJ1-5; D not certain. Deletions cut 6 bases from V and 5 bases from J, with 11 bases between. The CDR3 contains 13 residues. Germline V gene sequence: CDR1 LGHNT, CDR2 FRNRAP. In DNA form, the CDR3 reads TGTGCTAGTGGGTTACAGAGCCATCAGCCCCAGCATTTT. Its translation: CASGLQSHQPQHF.

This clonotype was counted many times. Written as DNA, the CDR3 is TGTGCCAGCAGCCCAAGACAGGGCGGAAGGGATACGCAGTATTTT. It codes for CASSPRQGGRDTQYF. The J gene is TRBJ2-3, the V gene TRBV11-2; 7 nucleotides agree with TRBD1. The V and J ends lost 5 bases and 6 bases, in that order; junction bases with no gene match: 11. There are 15 residues in the CDR3. Germline CDR1 reads SGHAT; CDR2 reads FQNNGV.

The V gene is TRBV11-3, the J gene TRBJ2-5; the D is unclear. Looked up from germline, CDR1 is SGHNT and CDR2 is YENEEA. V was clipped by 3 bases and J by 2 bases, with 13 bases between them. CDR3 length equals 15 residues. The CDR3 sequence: CASSFGSHGQETQYF. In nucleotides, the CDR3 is TGTGCCAGCAGCTTTGGTAGCCATGGGCAAGAGACCCAGTACTTC. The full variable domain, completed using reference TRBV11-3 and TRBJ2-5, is EAGVVQSPRYKIIEKKQPVAFWCNPISGHNTLYWYLQNLGQGPELLIRYENEEAVDDSQLPKDRFSAERLKGVDSTLKIQPAELGDSAVYLCASSFGSHGQETQYFGPGTRLLVL.

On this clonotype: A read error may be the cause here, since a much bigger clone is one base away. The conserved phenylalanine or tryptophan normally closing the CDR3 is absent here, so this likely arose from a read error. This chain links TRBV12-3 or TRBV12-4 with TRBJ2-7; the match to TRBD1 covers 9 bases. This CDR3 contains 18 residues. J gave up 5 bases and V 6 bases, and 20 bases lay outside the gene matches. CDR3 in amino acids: CASSPPGQGRDYRDEQYL. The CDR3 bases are TGTGCCAGCAGCCCGCCTGGACAGGGGCGAGATTACCGGGACGAGCAGTACCTC.

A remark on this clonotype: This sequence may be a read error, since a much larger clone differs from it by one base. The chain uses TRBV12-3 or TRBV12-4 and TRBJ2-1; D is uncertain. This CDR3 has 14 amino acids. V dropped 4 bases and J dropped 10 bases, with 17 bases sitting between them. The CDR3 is CASSSSDGAREQFF. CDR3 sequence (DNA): TGTGCCAGCAGTTCCAGCGACGGAGCACGAGAGCAGTTCTTC.

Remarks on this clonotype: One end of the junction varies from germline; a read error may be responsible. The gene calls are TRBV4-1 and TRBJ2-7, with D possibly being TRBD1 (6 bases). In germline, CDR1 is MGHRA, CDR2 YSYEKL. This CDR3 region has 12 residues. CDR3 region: CASSHGLQGRFF. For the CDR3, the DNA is TGCGCCAGCAGCCATGGGCTTCAGGGGCGTTTCTTC.

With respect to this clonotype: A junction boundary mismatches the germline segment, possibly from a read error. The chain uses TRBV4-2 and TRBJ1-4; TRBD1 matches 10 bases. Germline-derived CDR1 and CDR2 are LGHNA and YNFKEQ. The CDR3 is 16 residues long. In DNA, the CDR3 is TGCGCCAGCAGCCTACAACCCGGGACAGGGGCCGAAAAACTGTTTTTT. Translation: CASSLQPGTGAEKLFF.

CDR3 residues: CASIARGRAGELFF. CDR3 sequence (DNA): TGTGCCAGCATCGCCCGGGGTAGGGCCGGGGAGCTGTTTTTT. The chain joins TRBV12-3 or TRBV12-4 to TRBJ2-2; possible D gene TRBD2, 5 bases. This CDR3 spans 14 amino acids. V was pared by 7 bases and J by 6 bases, with 15 bases between.

The CDR3 here is CIGRSGGETQYF. The CDR3 nucleotides are TGCATCGGACGATCAGGGGGGGAGACCCAGTACTTC. The chain employs TRBV29-1 and TRBJ2-5, with a possible D match to TRBD1 (7 bases). The CDR3 is 12 amino acids. Per germline, CDR1 SQVTM and CDR2 ANQGSEA.

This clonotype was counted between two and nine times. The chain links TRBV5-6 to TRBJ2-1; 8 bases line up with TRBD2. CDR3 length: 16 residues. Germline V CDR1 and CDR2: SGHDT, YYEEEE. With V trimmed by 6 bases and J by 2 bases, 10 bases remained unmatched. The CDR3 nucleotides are TGTGCCAGCACCAGAAGAGCGGGAGAGCCCTACAATGAGCAGTTCTTC. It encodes CASTRRAGEPYNEQFF.